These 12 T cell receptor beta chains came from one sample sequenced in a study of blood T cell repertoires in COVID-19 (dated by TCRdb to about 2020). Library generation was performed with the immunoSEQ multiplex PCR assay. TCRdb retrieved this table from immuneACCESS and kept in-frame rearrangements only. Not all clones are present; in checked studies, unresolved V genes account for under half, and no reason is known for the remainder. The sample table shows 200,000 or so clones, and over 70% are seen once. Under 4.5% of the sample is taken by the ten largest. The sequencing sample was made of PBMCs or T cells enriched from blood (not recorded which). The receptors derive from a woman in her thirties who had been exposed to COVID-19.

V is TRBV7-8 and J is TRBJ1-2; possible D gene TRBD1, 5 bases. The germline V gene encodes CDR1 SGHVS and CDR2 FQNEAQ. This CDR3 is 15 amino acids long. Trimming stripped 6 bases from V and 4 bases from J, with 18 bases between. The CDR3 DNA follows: TGTGCCAGCAGTCACCGCAGGGTTTCTGGCTATGGCTACACCTTC. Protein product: CASSHRRVSGYGYTF.

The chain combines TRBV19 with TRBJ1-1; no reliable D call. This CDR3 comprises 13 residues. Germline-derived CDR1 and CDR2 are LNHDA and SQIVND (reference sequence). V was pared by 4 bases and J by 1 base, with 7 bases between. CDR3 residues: CASSTRQNTEAFF. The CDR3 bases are TGTGCCAGTAGTACACGACAGAACACTGAAGCTTTCTTT.

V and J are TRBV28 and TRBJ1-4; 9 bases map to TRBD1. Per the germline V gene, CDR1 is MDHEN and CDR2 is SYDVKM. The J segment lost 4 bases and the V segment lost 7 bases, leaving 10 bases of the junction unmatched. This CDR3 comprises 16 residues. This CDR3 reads CASNQQGARINEKLFF. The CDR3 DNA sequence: TGTGCCAGCAACCAACAGGGGGCGCGAATTAATGAAAAACTGTTTTTT.

The CDR3 coding sequence is TGTGCCAGCAGTTTTGGTTCAGGCAGGAATCAGCCCCAGCATTTT. This translates into CASSFGSGRNQPQHF. The chain links TRBV27 to TRBJ1-5; D call uncertain. V lost 3 bases and J lost 4, with 13 bases in between. The CDR3 has 15 residues. The germline V gene encodes CDR1 MNHEY and CDR2 SMNVEV (reference sequence).

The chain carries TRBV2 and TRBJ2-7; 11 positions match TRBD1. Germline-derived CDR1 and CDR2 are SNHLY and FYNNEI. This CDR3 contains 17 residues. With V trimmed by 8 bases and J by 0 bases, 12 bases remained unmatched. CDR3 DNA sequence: TGTGCCAGCCTAGGACAGGGGGCGGTGAAGACCTCCTACGAGCAGTACTTC. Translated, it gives CASLGQGAVKTSYEQYF. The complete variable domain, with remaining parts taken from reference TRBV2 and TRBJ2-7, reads EPEVTQTPSHQVTQMGQEVILRCVPISNHLYFYWYRQILGQKVEFLVSFYNNEISEKSEIFDDQFSVERPDGSNFTLKIRSTKLEDSAMYFCASLGQGAVKTSYEQYFGPGTRLTVT.

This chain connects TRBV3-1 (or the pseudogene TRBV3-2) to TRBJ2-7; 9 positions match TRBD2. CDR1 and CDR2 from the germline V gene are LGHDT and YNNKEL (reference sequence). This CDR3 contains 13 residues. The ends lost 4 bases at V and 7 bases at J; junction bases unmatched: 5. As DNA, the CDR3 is TGTGCCAGCAGCCTTTCTAGCGGGAAGGAGCAGTACTTC. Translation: CASSLSSGKEQYF.

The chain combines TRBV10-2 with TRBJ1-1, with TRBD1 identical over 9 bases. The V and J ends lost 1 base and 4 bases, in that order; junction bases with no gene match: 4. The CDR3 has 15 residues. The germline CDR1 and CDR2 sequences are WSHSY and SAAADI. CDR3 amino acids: CASSELDRGLTEAFF. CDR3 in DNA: TGCGCCAGCAGTGAGTTGGACAGGGGACTCACTGAAGCTTTCTTT.

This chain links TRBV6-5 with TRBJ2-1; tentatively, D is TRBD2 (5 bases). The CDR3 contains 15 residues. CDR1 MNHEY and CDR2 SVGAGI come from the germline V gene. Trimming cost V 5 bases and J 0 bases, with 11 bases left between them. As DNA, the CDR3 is TGTGCCAGCAGTCGGAGCGGTAGCTCCTACAATGAGCAGTTCTTC. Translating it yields CASSRSGSSYNEQFF.

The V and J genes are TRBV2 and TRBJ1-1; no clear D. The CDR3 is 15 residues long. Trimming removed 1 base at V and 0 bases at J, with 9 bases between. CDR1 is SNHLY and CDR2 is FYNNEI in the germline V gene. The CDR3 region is CASSEGRAMNTEAFF. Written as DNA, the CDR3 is TGTGCCAGCAGTGAAGGGAGAGCCATGAACACTGAAGCTTTCTTT.

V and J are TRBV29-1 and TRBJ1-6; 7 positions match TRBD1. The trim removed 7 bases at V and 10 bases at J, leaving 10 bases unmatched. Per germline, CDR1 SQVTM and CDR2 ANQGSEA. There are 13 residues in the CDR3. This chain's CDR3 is CSARRDSQSPLHF. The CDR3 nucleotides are TGCAGCGCGCGACGGGACAGTCAATCACCCCTCCACTTT. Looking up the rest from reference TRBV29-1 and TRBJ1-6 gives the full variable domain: SAVISQKPSRDICQRGTSLTIQCQVDSQVTMMFWYRQQPGQSLTLIATANQGSEATYESGFVIDKFPISRPNLTFSTLTVSNMSPEDSSIYLCSARRDSQSPLHFGNGTRLTVT.

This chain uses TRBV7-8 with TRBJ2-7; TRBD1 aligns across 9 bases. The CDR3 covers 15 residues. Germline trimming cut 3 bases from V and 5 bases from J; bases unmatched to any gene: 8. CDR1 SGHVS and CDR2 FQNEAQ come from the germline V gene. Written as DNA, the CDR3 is TGTGCCAGCAGCTTTTTTGGGACAGGGAGTGACGAGCAGTACTTC. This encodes CASSFFGTGSDEQYF. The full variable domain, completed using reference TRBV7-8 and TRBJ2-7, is GAGVSQSPRYKVAKRGQDVALRCDPISGHVSLFWYQQALGQGPEFLTYFQNEAQLDKSGLPSDRFFAERPEGSVSTLKIQRTQQEDSAVYLCASSFFGTGSDEQYFGPGTRLTVT.

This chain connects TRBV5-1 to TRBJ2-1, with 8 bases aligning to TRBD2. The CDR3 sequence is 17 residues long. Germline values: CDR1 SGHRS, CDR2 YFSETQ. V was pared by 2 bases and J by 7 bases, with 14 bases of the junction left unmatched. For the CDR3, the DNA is TGCGCCAGCAGCTTAACAAAGACTAGCGTGACCTCAAATGAGCAGTTCTTC. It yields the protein CASSLTKTSVTSNEQFF.